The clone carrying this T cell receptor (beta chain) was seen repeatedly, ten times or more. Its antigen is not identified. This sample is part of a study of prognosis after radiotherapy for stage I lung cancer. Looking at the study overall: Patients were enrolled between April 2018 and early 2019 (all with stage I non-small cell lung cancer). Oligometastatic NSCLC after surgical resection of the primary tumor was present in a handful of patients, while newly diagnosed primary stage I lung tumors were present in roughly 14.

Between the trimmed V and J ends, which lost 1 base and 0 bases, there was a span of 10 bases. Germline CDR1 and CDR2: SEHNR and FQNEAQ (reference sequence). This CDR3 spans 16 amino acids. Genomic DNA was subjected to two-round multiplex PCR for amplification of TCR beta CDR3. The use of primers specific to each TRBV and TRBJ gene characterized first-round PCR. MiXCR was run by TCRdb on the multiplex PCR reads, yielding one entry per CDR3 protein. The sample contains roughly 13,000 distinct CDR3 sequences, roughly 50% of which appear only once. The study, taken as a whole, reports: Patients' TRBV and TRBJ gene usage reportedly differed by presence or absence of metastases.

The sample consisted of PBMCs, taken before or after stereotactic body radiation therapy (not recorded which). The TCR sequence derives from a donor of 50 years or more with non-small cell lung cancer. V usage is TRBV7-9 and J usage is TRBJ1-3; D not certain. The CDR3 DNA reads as TGTGCCAGCAGCTTAGAGCTGATAAACTCTGGAAACACCATATATTTT. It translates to CASSLELINSGNTIYF.